These 13 T cell receptor beta chains were all obtained from the same sample, sequenced in a study of blood T cell repertoires in COVID-19. Some clones are missing from TCRdb's copy, which holds only in-frame ones; the method was immunoSEQ multiplex PCR. The repertoire holds approximately 90,000 clones, with 75% to 85% as singletons. The sequencing sample was made of peripheral blood. The receptors derive from a woman of 80 years or more with acute or convalescent COVID-19.

The chain carries TRBV5-1 and TRBJ2-3; 9 bases are shared with TRBD2. The CDR3 is 16 residues long. Germline CDR1 and CDR2: SGHRS and YFSETQ. With 0 bases clipped from V and 6 bases from J, the junction kept 8 bases outside the gene matches. The CDR3: CASSLGLAELSDTQYF. CDR3 bases: TGCGCCAGCAGCTTGGGACTAGCGGAGCTTTCCGATACGCAGTATTTT.

This clone was counted only a few times. As DNA, the CDR3 is TGTGCCAGCAGCCAATGGGGGGCCGGGGGGTACAATGAGCAGTTCTTC. It codes for CASSQWGAGGYNEQFF. The chain employs TRBV14 and TRBJ2-1, with TRBD2 as a possible D gene (7 bases). Germline V gene data show CDR1 as SGHDN and CDR2 as FVKESK. Trimming removed 2 bases at V and 4 bases at J, with 15 bases between. The CDR3 is 16 amino acids.

This clone was seen a handful of times. The chain employs TRBV27 and TRBJ1-1; perhaps TRBD1 as D (6 bases). Germline V gene lookup returns CDR1 MNHEY and CDR2 SMNVEV (reference sequence). CDR3 length: 14 amino acids. V was clipped by 6 bases and J by 4 bases, with 15 bases between them. This CDR3 reads CASREGQWGTEAFF. The CDR3 bases are TGTGCCAGCAGGGAAGGACAGTGGGGCACTGAAGCTTTCTTT.

This chain connects TRBV19 to TRBJ2-5; D unresolved. Germline V gene data show CDR1 as LNHDA and CDR2 as SQIVND (reference sequence). V gave up 1 base and J gave up 2 bases, with 5 bases separating them. This CDR3 has 13 residues. CDR3 loop: CASSIVAQETQYF. In DNA, the CDR3 is TGTGCCAGTAGTATAGTGGCACAAGAGACCCAGTACTTC.

The genes are TRBV4-1 and TRBJ2-7; 9 bases fit TRBD2. CDR1 MGHRA and CDR2 YSYEKL come from the germline V gene. CDR3 length equals 18 residues. V lost 2 bases to trimming and J lost 3 bases; unmatched junction nucleotides: 14. The CDR3 here is CASSQLGTSPGYIYEQYF. The CDR3 DNA sequence: TGCGCCAGCAGCCAACTCGGGACTAGCCCAGGGTATATCTACGAGCAGTACTTC.

This clone was counted at least ten times. This chain connects TRBV12-3 or TRBV12-4 to TRBJ2-1; 7 bases agree with TRBD2. This CDR3 has 13 amino acids. V gave up 5 bases and J gave up 6 bases; unmatched junction bases: 4. The CDR3 is CASSIRLANEQFF. As DNA, the CDR3 is TGTGCCAGCAGTATTAGACTAGCCAATGAGCAGTTCTTC.

The V and J genes are TRBV5-1 and TRBJ2-5; D is undetermined. V lost 1 base to trimming and J lost 0 bases, with 13 bases between them. The CDR3 has 16 amino acids. CDR1 and CDR2 from the germline V gene are SGHRS and YFSETQ. The CDR3: CASSLRPRGNQETQYF. In nucleotides, the CDR3 is TGCGCCAGCAGCTTGAGACCCCGAGGAAACCAAGAGACCCAGTACTTC.

The chain uses TRBV5-4 and TRBJ2-2; perhaps TRBD2 as D (6 bases). Per germline, CDR1 SGHNT and CDR2 YYREEE (reference sequence). The CDR3 consists of 18 residues. V lost 3 bases, J lost 2 bases, and 20 bases lay in between. This chain's CDR3 is CASSSQGTPRINTGELFF. As DNA, the CDR3 is TGTGCCAGCAGCTCGCAAGGGACTCCCCGAATAAACACCGGGGAGCTGTTTTTT.

This clone was seen a handful of times. V gene TRBV10-3 combines with J gene TRBJ2-1, with 13 bases aligning to TRBD2. Per germline, CDR1 ENHRY and CDR2 SYGVKD. The CDR3 is made up of 14 amino acids. Unmatched junction bases numbered 5, after V lost 10 bases and J lost 5 bases. CDR3 bases: TGTGCCAGCAGGGGGACTAGCGGGAACAATGAGCAGTTCTTC. Translation: CASRGTSGNNEQFF.

This clone is a singleton in its sample. The chain joins TRBV27 to TRBJ2-3; TRBD2 is a possible D gene (6 bases). The CDR3 totals 17 residues. The germline V gene has CDR1 MNHEY and CDR2 SMNVEV (reference sequence). V was clipped by 5 bases and J by 2 bases, with 20 bases between them. CDR3 DNA: TGTGCCAGCAGTCTCATCCCCCGGACTACCTTCACAGATACGCAGTATTTT. Protein sequence: CASSLIPRTTFTDTQYF.

The chain combines TRBV29-1 with TRBJ2-7, with 7 nucleotides matching TRBD2. This CDR3 is built from 16 residues. CDR1 and CDR2 (germline): SQVTM, ANQGSEA. Unmatched junction bases numbered 13, after V lost 3 bases and J lost 2 bases. In nucleotides, the CDR3 is TGCAGCGTTGATGCCCCTAATAGCGGGCTCACCTACGAGCAGTACTTC. The encoded protein is CSVDAPNSGLTYEQYF.

This clone was seen more than once but under ten times. The rearrangement uses TRBV24-1 and TRBJ2-5; TRBD2 agrees at 7 bases. From germline, CDR1 is KGHDR and CDR2 SFDVKD. The length of the CDR3 is 16 residues. V shed 4 bases, J shed 2 bases, and the junction held 9 bases outside the gene matches. The CDR3, as DNA: TGTGCCACCAGTGACCCTAAGGAGCGGGGTCAAGAGACCCAGTACTTC. Translating gives CATSDPKERGQETQYF.

The chain recombines TRBV19 with TRBJ2-3, with TRBD2 matching 13 bases. CDR1 LNHDA and CDR2 SQIVND come from the germline V gene (reference sequence). The length of the CDR3 is 16 residues. V dropped 5 bases and J dropped 4; count of bases not matched to a gene: 6. The CDR3 DNA reads as TGTGCCAGTAGTCTCGGACTAGCGGGAGTTTCAGATACGCAGTATTTT. Translating it yields CASSLGLAGVSDTQYF.